The text below deals with one T cell receptor (beta chain). Its antigen is not known. The table came from immunoSEQ multiplex PCR; TCRdb's copy has only in-frame clones and leaves some out. The sample yields 160,000 or so clones, around 90% seen once. The data were obtained in a study of T cell responses to AZD1222 COVID-19 vaccine. Broader study findings: Two doses of AZD1222 preceded a rise in Spike-specific TCR breadth and depth. It was only 6 or 7 AZD1222 recipients who were seropositive at baseline.

V dropped 4 bases and J dropped 2 bases, with 15 bases sitting between them. Looked up from germline, CDR1 is MNHNS and CDR2 is SASEGT. The CDR3 spans 16 residues. This chain uses TRBV6-1 with TRBJ1-5; maybe TRBD1 (6 bases). The source of this sequence is an adult in good health. Here the sequenced sample was peripheral blood, taken on day 0 of AZD1222 vaccination. CDR3 loop: CASSGGHPRGNQPQHF. The CDR3 DNA is TGTGCCAGCAGTGGGGGACATCCAAGGGGCAATCAGCCCCAGCATTTT.